These T cell receptor beta chains were read from a single sample in a study of blood T cell repertoires in COVID-19. Assay: immunoSEQ multiplex PCR; the TCRdb copy retains only in-frame clones and omits some. The table includes around 45,000 clones, roughly nine tenths detected once. Specimen: peripheral blood. The receptors originated from a man between 65 and 80 years old with active COVID-19. The CDR3 runs from the conserved cysteine through the conserved F or W. D genes are given only for firm matches. Expanded clones are given a class, and other clones once, few, many or no size at all.

D gene: TRBD1; V gene: TRBV2; clone size: -; J gene: TRBJ1-1; CDR3 DNA: TGTGCCAGCAGTGAAGCTGGACAGGGGACCGGAGCTTTCTTT; CDR3 protein: CASSEAGQGTGAFF
D gene: -; V gene: TRBV2; clone size: -; J gene: TRBJ2-6; CDR3 DNA: TGTGCCAGCTCGGAGGTGTACGGGGGACCAAATGGGGCCAACGTCCTGACTTTC; CDR3 protein: CASSEVYGGPNGANVLTF
D gene: TRBD1; V gene: TRBV18; clone size: -; J gene: TRBJ1-1; CDR3 DNA: TGTGCCAGCTCACCTCCCGGGACAGGGGCTTGGAACACTGAAGCTTTCTTT; CDR3 protein: CASSPPGTGAWNTEAFF
D gene: TRBD1; V gene: TRBV5-1; clone size: -; J gene: TRBJ2-2; CDR3 DNA: TGCGCCAGCAGCTTGGGGCAGGGGGCGAACACCGGGGAGCTGTTTTTT; CDR3 protein: CASSLGQGANTGELFF
D gene: -; V gene: TRBV3-1/TRBV3-2; clone size: -; J gene: TRBJ1-1; CDR3 DNA: TGTGCCAGCAGCCGCTTAGGGCAGGGGAAGACTGAAGCTTTCTTT; CDR3 protein: CASSRLGQGKTEAFF
D gene: -; V gene: TRBV30; clone size: once; J gene: TRBJ1-2; CDR3 DNA: TGTGCCTGGAGTACAGTACCCGGCTACACCTTC; CDR3 protein: CAWSTVPGYTF
D gene: -; V gene: TRBV2; clone size: -; J gene: TRBJ2-1; CDR3 DNA: TGTGCCAGCAGTGCCAGGGGTACCTACAATGAGCAGTTCTTC; CDR3 protein: CASSARGTYNEQFF
D gene: -; V gene: TRBV5-1; clone size: -; J gene: TRBJ2-5; CDR3 DNA: TGCGCCAGCAGCAGAGGGGGACAAGAGACCCAGTACTTC; CDR3 protein: CASSRGGQETQYF
D gene: TRBD1; V gene: TRBV18; clone size: -; J gene: TRBJ1-5; CDR3 DNA: TGTGCCAGCTCACCGGACAGGGTCGGGCAGCCCCAGCATTTT; CDR3 protein: CASSPDRVGQPQHF
D gene: TRBD1; V gene: TRBV30; clone size: few; J gene: TRBJ1-2; CDR3 DNA: TGTGCCTGGAGTCCAGGCAGGGGGTCGTATGGCTACACCTTC; CDR3 protein: CAWSPGRGSYGYTF
D gene: -; V gene: TRBV11-1; clone size: -; J gene: TRBJ2-5; CDR3 DNA: TGTGCCAGCAGCTTGGGGGGGCCTCGGGGTTTGACGGCCCAGTACTTC; CDR3 protein: CASSLGGPRGLTAQYF
D gene: TRBD2; V gene: TRBV5-6; clone size: -; J gene: TRBJ2-7; CDR3 DNA: TGTGCCAGCAGCCCGACTAGCGGGGGAACCTACGAGCAGTACTTC; CDR3 protein: CASSPTSGGTYEQYF
D gene: -; V gene: TRBV9; clone size: -; J gene: TRBJ2-6; CDR3 DNA: TGTGCCAGCAGCGAAAAAGCAGGGGAAATAGCCTCTGGGGCCAACGTCCTGACTTTC; CDR3 protein: CASSEKAGEIASGANVLTF
D gene: -; V gene: TRBV6-5; clone size: -; J gene: TRBJ1-4; CDR3 DNA: TGTGCCAGCAGTTACAGGGCAGGGGTGGCTAATGAAAAACTGTTTTTT; CDR3 protein: CASSYRAGVANEKLFF
D gene: TRBD1; V gene: TRBV4-2; clone size: -; J gene: TRBJ1-2; CDR3 DNA: TGTGCCAGCAGCCAAGTAACAGGGGGCAATTCTAACTATGGCTACACCTTC; CDR3 protein: CASSQVTGGNSNYGYTF
D gene: TRBD1; V gene: TRBV28; clone size: -; J gene: TRBJ2-2; CDR3 DNA: TGTGCCAGCAGCTGGGACAGTTCGAACACCGGGGAGCTGTTTTTT; CDR3 protein: CASSWDSSNTGELFF
D gene: -; V gene: TRBV3-1/TRBV3-2; clone size: -; J gene: TRBJ2-3; CDR3 DNA: TGTGCCAGCAGCCAAGATCTGCGGCTCGGAGGCACAGATACGCAGTATTTT; CDR3 protein: CASSQDLRLGGTDTQYF
D gene: TRBD1; V gene: TRBV6-5; clone size: -; J gene: TRBJ2-1; CDR3 DNA: TGTGCCAGCAGCCCGGACAGGAAGGGTGAGCAGTTCTTC; CDR3 protein: CASSPDRKGEQFF
D gene: TRBD2; V gene: TRBV7-2; clone size: -; J gene: TRBJ2-5; CDR3 DNA: TGTGCCAGCAGCCTTAACGCGGGGGAAGAGACCCAGTACTTC; CDR3 protein: CASSLNAGEETQYF
D gene: -; V gene: TRBV5-6; clone size: -; J gene: TRBJ2-5; CDR3 DNA: TGTGCCAGCAGCAAGACAGTCGTAGAGACCCAGTACTTC; CDR3 protein: CASSKTVVETQYF
D gene: -; V gene: TRBV30; clone size: -; J gene: TRBJ2-5; CDR3 DNA: TGTGCCTGGAGTGGGTCGGGGGGCCCCCCAGAGACCCAGTACTTC; CDR3 protein: CAWSGSGGPPETQYF
D gene: -; V gene: TRBV5-1; clone size: -; J gene: TRBJ2-3; CDR3 DNA: TGCGCCAGCTCCATACAATCCCCCACAGATACGCAGTATTTT; CDR3 protein: CASSIQSPTDTQYF
D gene: -; V gene: TRBV19; clone size: -; J gene: TRBJ2-7; CDR3 DNA: TGTGCCAGTAGTGCGTCCGTGACAGGAGACTACGAGCAGTACTTC; CDR3 protein: CASSASVTGDYEQYF
D gene: -; V gene: TRBV3-1/TRBV3-2; clone size: -; J gene: TRBJ2-7; CDR3 DNA: TGTGCCAGCAGCCCGGGACTGCTCTACGAGCAGTACTTC; CDR3 protein: CASSPGLLYEQYF
D gene: -; V gene: TRBV28; clone size: -; J gene: TRBJ2-7; CDR3 DNA: TGTGCCAGCAGTTTATCCCAAGGGAGTGGCGAGCAGTACTTC; CDR3 protein: CASSLSQGSGEQYF
D gene: TRBD1; V gene: TRBV5-6; clone size: -; J gene: TRBJ1-6; CDR3 DNA: TGTGCCAGCAGCTTCCTAGACAGGGGAGGATCACCCCTCCACTTT; CDR3 protein: CASSFLDRGGSPLHF
D gene: -; V gene: TRBV4-3; clone size: -; J gene: TRBJ1-4; CDR3 DNA: TGCGCCAGCAGCCAAGATAGGGGGGGGGTGCTGTTTTTT; CDR3 protein: CASSQDRGGVLFF
D gene: TRBD1; V gene: TRBV4-1; clone size: -; J gene: TRBJ1-5; CDR3 DNA: TGCGCCAGCAGCCAAGACTTCGTGGAGACAGGGGAAATCAATCAGCCCCAGCATTTT; CDR3 protein: CASSQDFVETGEINQPQHF
D gene: TRBD2; V gene: TRBV5-4; clone size: -; J gene: TRBJ2-3; CDR3 DNA: TGTGCCAGCAGCTTGGTAGCGGGGGGGCCAACAGATACGCAGTATTTT; CDR3 protein: CASSLVAGGPTDTQYF
D gene: TRBD1; V gene: TRBV7-2; clone size: -; J gene: TRBJ2-1; CDR3 DNA: TGTGCCAGCAGCAGCAGGGGGCAAACCTACAATGAGCAGTTCTTC; CDR3 protein: CASSSRGQTYNEQFF
D gene: -; V gene: TRBV5-1; clone size: -; J gene: TRBJ1-4; CDR3 DNA: TGCGCCAGCAGCTTGGCCCACAGGGATGGTGAAAAACTGTTTTTT; CDR3 protein: CASSLAHRDGEKLFF
D gene: -; V gene: TRBV7-2; clone size: -; J gene: TRBJ2-3; CDR3 DNA: TGTGCCAGCAGCCAAACTAGGGACACAGATACGCAGTATTTT; CDR3 protein: CASSQTRDTDTQYF
D gene: -; V gene: TRBV15; clone size: -; J gene: TRBJ2-6; CDR3 DNA: TGTGCCACCAGCACTCCCGGGGGAGTTTCTGGGGCCAACGTCCTGACTTTC; CDR3 protein: CATSTPGGVSGANVLTF
D gene: TRBD1; V gene: TRBV28; clone size: -; J gene: TRBJ2-1; CDR3 DNA: TGTGCCAGCAGTTCGTCCGGGACAGGGGTTTATGAGCAGTTCTTC; CDR3 protein: CASSSSGTGVYEQFF
D gene: TRBD1; V gene: TRBV18; clone size: -; J gene: TRBJ1-2; CDR3 DNA: TGTGCCAGCTCTCCGGACAGGGTGTATGGCTACACCTTC; CDR3 protein: CASSPDRVYGYTF